This record looks at one TCR beta chain sequence and its context. The data originate from a study of T cell repertoires in cytomegalovirus infection. The germline V gene encodes CDR1 SGHRS and CDR2 YFSETQ. The CDR3 is 15 residues long. The junction had 6 bases not matched to a gene; V was cut back by 3 bases and J by 1 base. One entry per CDR3 protein, called by TCRdb with MiXCR from the reads. Found here are about 190,000 distinct CDR3 sequences, approximately 30% of them singletons; the top ten hold approximately 31%. The receptor was derived from a human donor in good health (CMV status not recorded). Some clones in this sample may be carry-over from other donors' samples. The chain links TRBV5-1 to TRBJ1-1; the match to TRBD1 covers 7 bases. The material sequenced was PBMCs. CDR3 sequence (DNA): TGCGCCAGCAGCTCGACAGGGCCCGCGAACACTGAAGCTTTCTTT. This encodes CASSSTGPANTEAFF.